This T cell receptor beta chain is from a study of blood T cell repertoires in COVID-19. In its sample, this clone was seen once. Produced via immunoSEQ multiplex PCR; TCRdb's table is partial and in-frame only. The profile covers 250,000 to 350,000 clones, with approximately 90% appearing a single time and 2.2% taken by the ten largest. The CDR3 consists of 20 residues. J was trimmed by 4 bases and V by 4 bases; bases with no gene match: 22. Germline assignment: CDR1 SGHDN and CDR2 FVKESK. This receptor was identified in a woman aged 45-65 years who had recovered from COVID-19. The sequencing input was peripheral blood. The gene calls are TRBV14 and TRBJ2-3; TRBD2 agrees at 8 bases. CDR3 nucleotide sequence: TGTGCCAGCAGCCTACGGGGAGTAGCGGGGAATCTTTTCACGGCAGATACGCAGTATTTT. Translating it yields CASSLRGVAGNLFTADTQYF.